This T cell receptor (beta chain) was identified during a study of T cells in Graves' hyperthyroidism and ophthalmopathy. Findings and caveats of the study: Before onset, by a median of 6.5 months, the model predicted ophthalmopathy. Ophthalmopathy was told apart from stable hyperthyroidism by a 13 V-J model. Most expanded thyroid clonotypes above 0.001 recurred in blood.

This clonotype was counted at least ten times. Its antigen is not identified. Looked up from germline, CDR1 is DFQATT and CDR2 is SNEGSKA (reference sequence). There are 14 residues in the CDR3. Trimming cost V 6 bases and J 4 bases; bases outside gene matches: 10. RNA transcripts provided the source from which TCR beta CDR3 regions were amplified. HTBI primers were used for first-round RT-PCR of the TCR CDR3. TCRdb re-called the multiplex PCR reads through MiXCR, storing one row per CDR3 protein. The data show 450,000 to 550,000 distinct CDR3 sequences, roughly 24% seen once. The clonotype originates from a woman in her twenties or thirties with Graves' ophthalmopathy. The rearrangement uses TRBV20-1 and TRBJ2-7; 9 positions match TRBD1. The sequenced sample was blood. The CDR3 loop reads CSANTPGQGYEQYF. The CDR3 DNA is TGCAGTGCAAACACACCGGGACAGGGATACGAGCAGTACTTC.